This TCR beta chain appears in the sequencing data of a study of regulatory T cells in long-lasting Graves disease. This CDR3 is 11 amino acids long. This clonotype was detected ten times or more. Arm-PCR of CDR3 regions and iRepertoire HTBI primers were the basis on which TCR beta libraries were built. In the original analysis: Segment identification across samples yielded 62 TRBV and 14 TRBJ segments. MiXCR, run by TCRdb on the multiplex PCR reads, gives a single entry per CDR3 protein. TCRdb, not the authors, supplied the V and J calls. This sample carries some 230,000 distinct CDR3 sequences, about 16% of them seen once, and the ten largest clones take roughly a fifth. This sample's time point: newly diagnosed GD, antithyroid drugs for less than 3 months. After RNA was extracted from PBMCs, the TCR library was made from it.

The chain recombines TRBV12-3 or TRBV12-4 with TRBJ1-1, with 10 nucleotides matching TRBD1. This receptor was identified in a female donor with Graves disease. The specimen comprised peripheral blood mononuclear cells (PBMCs), sampled at new diagnosis, from a patient treated with antithyroid drugs. The CDR3 nucleotides are TGTGCACGGACAGGGGGGACTGAAGCTTTCTTT. It encodes CARTGGTEAFF.